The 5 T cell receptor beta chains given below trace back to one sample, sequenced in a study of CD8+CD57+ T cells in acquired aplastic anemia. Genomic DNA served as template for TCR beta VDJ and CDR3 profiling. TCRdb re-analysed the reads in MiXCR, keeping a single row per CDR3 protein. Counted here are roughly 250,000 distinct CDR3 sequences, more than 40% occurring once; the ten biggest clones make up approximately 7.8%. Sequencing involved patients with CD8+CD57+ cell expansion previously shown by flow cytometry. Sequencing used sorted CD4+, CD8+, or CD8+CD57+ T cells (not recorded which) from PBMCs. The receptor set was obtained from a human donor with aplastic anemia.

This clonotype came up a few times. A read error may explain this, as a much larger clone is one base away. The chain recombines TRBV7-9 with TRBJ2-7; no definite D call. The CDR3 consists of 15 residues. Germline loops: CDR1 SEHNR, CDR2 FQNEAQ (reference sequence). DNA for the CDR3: TGCGCCAGCAGCCAAGATACGGGCGGTGGCTGCGAGCAGTACTTC. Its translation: CASSQDTGGGCEQYF.

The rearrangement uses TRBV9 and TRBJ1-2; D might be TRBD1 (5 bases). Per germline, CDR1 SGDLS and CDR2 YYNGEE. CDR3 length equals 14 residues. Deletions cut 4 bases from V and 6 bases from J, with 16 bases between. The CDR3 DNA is TGTGCCAGCAGCTTAGGGACGAGCCGCCATGGCTACACCTTC. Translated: CASSLGTSRHGYTF.

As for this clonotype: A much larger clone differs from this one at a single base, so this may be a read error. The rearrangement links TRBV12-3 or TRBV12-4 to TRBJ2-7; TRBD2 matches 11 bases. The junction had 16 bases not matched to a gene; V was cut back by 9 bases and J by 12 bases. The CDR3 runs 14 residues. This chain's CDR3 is CASQPGLAELRRYF. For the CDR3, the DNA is TGTGCCAGTCAACCGGGACTAGCGGAACTGAGGCGGTACTTC.

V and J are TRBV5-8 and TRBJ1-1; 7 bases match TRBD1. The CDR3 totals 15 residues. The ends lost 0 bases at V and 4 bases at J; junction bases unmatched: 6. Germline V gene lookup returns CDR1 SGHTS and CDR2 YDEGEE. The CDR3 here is CASSLAQGGSTEAFF. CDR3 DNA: TGTGCCAGCAGCTTGGCGCAGGGGGGTTCCACTGAAGCTTTCTTT.

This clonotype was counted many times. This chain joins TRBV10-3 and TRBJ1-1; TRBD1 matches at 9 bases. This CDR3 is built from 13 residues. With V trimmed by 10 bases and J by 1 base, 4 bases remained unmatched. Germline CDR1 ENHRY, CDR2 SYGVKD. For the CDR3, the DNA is TGTGCCACTCGGACAGGGGCGAACACTGAAGCTTTCTTT. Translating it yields CATRTGANTEAFF.